This T cell receptor (beta chain) derives from a study of blood T cell repertoires in COVID-19. Study information: Italy, Spain and the United States were the sources of the convalescent and acute COVID-19 samples.

The CDR3 consists of 15 residues. Trimming shortened V by 3 bases and J by 1 base, and 11 bases separated the two germline ends. Germline assignment: CDR1 KGHSH and CDR2 LQKENI. Per the original data handling: Reference gene primer amplification yielded estimated nucleated cell counts. TCRdb keeps only in-frame clones here, not all; method: immunoSEQ multiplex PCR. The V and J calls and clone size were taken over from that table, and D and trimming were inferred from the DNA. Of some 130,000 clones listed, around 87% were seen once; the top ten hold around 3.4%. What was sequenced was peripheral blood. This clonotype was sampled from an older woman with acute or convalescent COVID-19. V gene TRBV18 combines with J gene TRBJ2-3, with D tentatively TRBD2 (6 bases). The CDR3 DNA reads as TGTGCCAGCTCACCGAAAGAGCGGGGCACAGATACGCAGTATTTT. As protein: CASSPKERGTDTQYF.